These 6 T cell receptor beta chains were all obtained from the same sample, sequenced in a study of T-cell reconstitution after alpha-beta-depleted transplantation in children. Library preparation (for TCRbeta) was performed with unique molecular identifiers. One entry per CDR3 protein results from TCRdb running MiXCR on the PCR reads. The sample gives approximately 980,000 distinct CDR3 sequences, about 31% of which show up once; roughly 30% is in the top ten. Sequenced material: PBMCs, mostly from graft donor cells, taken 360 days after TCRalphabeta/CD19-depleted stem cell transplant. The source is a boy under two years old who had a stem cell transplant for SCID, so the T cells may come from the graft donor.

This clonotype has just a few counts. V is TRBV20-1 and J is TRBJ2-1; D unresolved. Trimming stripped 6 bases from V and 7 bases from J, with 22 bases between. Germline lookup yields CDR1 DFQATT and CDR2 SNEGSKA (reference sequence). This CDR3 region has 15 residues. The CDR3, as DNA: TGCAGTGCCCCATGGCTGGGGTGGGAATCGAATGAGCAGTTCTTC. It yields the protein CSAPWLGWESNEQFF.

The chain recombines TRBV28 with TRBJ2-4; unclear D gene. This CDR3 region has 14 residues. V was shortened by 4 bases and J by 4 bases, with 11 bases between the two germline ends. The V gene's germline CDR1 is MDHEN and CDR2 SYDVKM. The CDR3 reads CASSSPVPKNIQYF. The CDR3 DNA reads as TGTGCCAGCAGTTCCCCGGTACCAAAAAACATTCAGTACTTC. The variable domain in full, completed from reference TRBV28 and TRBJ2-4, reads DVKVTQSSRYLVKRTGEKVFLECVQDMDHENMFWYRQDPGLGLRLIYFSYDVKMKEKGDIPEGYSVSREKKERFSLILESASTNQTSMYLCASSSPVPKNIQYFGAGTRLSVL.

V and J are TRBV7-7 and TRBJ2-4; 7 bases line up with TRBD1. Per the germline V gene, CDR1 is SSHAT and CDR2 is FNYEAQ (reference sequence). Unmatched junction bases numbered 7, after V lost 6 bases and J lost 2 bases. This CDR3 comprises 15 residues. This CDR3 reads CASSNKGASKNIQYF. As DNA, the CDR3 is TGTGCCAGCAGTAACAAGGGGGCCTCCAAAAACATTCAGTACTTC.

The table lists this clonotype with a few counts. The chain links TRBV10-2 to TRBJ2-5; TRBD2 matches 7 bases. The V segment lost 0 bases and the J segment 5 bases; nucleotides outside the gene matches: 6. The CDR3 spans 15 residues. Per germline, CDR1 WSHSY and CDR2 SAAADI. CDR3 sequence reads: CASSESLLALETQYF. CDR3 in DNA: TGCGCCAGCAGTGAGTCGCTACTAGCGCTGGAGACCCAGTACTTC.

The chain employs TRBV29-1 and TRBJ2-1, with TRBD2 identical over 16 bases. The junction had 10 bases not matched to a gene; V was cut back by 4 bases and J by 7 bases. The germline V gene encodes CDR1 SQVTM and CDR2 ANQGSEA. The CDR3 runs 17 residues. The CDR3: CSVAGTSGGVGGNEQFF. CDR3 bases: TGCAGCGTTGCGGGGACTAGCGGGGGGGTAGGGGGGAATGAGCAGTTCTTC.

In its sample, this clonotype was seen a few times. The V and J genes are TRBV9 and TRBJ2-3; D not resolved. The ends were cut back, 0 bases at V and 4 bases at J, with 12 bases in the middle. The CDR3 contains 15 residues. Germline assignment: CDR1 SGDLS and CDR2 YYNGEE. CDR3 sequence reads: CASSVGWDGADTQYF. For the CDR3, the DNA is TGTGCCAGCAGCGTAGGGTGGGATGGTGCAGATACGCAGTATTTT. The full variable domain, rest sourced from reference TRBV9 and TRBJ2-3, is DSGVTQTPKHLITATGQRVTLRCSPRSGDLSVYWYQQSLDQGLQFLIQYYNGEERAKGNILERFSAQQFPDLHSELNLSSLELGDSALYFCASSVGWDGADTQYFGPGTRLTVL.